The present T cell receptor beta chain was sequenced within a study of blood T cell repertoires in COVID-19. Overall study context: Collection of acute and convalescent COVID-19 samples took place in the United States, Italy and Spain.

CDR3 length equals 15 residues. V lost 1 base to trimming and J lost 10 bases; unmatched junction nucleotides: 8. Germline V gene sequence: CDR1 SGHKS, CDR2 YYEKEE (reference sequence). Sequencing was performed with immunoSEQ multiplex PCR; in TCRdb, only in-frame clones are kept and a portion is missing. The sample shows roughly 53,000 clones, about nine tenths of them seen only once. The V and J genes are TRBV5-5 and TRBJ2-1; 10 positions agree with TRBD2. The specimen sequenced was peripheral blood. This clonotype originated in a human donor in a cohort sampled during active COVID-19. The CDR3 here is CASSLRTSGALEQFF. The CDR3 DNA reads TGTGCCAGCAGCTTGAGAACTAGCGGGGCCTTGGAGCAGTTCTTC.